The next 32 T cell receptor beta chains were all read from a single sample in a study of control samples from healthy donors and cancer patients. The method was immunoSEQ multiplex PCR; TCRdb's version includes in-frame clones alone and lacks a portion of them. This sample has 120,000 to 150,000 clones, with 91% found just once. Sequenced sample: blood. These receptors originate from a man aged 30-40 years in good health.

CDR3 region: CASTLGQGHEQFF. The CDR3 DNA reads as TGTGCCAGTACCCTGGGACAGGGACATGAGCAGTTCTTC. The rearrangement uses TRBV19 and TRBJ2-1, with TRBD1 matching 9 bases. With V trimmed by 7 bases and J by 8 bases, 6 bases remained unmatched. CDR1 is LNHDA and CDR2 is SQIVND in the germline V gene (reference sequence). This CDR3 comprises 13 residues.

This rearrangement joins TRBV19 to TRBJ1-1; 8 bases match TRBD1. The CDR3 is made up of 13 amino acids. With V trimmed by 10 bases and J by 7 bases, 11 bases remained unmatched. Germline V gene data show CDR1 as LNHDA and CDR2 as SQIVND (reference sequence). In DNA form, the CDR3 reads TGTGCCACTGGGACAGGAGGGCCGTTTGAAGCTTTCTTT. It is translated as CATGTGGPFEAFF.

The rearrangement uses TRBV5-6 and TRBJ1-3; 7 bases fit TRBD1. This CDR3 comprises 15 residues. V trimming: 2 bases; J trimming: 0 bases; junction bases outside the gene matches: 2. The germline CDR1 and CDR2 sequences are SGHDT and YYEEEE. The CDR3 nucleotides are TGTGCCAGCAGCTTAAAGGGGGCCTCTGGAAACACCATATATTTT. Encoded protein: CASSLKGASGNTIYF. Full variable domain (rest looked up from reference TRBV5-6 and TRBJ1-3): DAGVTQSPTHLIKTRGQQVTLRCSPKSGHDTVSWYQQALGQGPQFIFQYYEEEERQRGNFPDRFSGHQFPNYSSELNVNALLLGDSALYLCASSLKGASGNTIYFGEGSWLTVV.

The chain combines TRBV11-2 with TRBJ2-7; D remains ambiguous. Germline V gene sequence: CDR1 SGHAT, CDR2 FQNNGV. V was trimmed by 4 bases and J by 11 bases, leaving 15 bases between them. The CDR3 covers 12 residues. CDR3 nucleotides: TGTGCCAGCAGCTCCAATCTTCAGGTGGAGTACTTC. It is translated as CASSSNLQVEYF. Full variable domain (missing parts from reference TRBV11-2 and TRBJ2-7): EAGVAQSPRYKIIEKRQSVAFWCNPISGHATLYWYQQILGQGPKLLIQFQNNGVVDDSQLPKDRFSAERLKGVDSTLKIQPAKLEDSAVYLCASSSNLQVEYFGPGTRLTVT.

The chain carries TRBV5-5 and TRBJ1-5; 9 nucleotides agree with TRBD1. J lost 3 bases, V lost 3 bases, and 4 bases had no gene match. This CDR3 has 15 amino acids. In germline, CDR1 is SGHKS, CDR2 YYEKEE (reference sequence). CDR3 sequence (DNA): TGTGCCAGCAGCTACCGGACAGGGGACAATCAGCCCCAGCATTTT. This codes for CASSYRTGDNQPQHF.

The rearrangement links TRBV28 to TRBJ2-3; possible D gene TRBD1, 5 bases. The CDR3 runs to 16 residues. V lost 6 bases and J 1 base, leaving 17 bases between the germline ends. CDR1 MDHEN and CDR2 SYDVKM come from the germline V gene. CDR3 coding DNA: TGTGCCAGCAGCCCAAGCAGGGTCTCAGGCACAGATACGCAGTATTTT. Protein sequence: CASSPSRVSGTDTQYF.

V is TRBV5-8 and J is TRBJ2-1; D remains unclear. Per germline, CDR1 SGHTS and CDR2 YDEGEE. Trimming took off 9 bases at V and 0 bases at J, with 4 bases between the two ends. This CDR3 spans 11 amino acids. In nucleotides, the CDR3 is TGTGCCACCTCCTCCTACAATGAGCAGTTCTTC. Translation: CATSSYNEQFF.

As DNA, the CDR3 is TGTGCCAGCAGTTGGGGGGGGCCCTCCTACGAGCAGTACTTC. Translated: CASSWGGPSYEQYF. This chain links TRBV27 with TRBJ2-7, with D possibly being TRBD2 (7 bases). The CDR3 is made up of 14 amino acids. V was shortened by 4 bases and J by 0 bases, with 10 bases between the two germline ends. CDR1 and CDR2 from the germline V gene are MNHEY and SMNVEV (reference sequence).

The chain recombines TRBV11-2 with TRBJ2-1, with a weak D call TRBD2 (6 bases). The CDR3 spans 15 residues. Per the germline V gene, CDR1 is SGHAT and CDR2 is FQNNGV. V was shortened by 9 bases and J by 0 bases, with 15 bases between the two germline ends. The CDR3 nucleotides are TGTGCCAGTAATCGTGGGGGGAGCTCCTACAATGAGCAGTTCTTC. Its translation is CASNRGGSSYNEQFF.

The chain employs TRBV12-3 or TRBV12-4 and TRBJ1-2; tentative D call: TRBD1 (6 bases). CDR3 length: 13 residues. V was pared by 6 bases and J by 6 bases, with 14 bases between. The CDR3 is CASSYLTGHGYTF. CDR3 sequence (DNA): TGTGCCAGCAGCTACCTTACAGGGCATGGCTACACCTTC.

CDR3 sequence (DNA): TGCGCCAGCAGCTTGGGACAGTATGAAAAACTGTTTTTT. Encoded protein: CASSLGQYEKLFF. This chain connects TRBV5-1 to TRBJ1-4; D may be TRBD1 (5 bases). Trimming left V 0 bases short and J 6 bases short, with 6 bases between. Germline CDR1 SGHRS, CDR2 YFSETQ. The CDR3 loop spans 13 amino acids.

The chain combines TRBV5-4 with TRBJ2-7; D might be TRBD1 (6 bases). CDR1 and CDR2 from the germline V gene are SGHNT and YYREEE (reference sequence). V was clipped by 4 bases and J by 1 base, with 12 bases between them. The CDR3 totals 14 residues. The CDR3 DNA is TGTGCCAGCAGCCGGACCCAGGGGTCCTACGAGCAGTACTTC. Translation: CASSRTQGSYEQYF.

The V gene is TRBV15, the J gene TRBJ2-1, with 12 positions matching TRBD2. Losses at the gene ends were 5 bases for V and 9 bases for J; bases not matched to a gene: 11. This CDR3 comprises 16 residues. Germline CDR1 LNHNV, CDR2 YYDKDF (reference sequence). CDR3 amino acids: CATSPLATSGGPEQFF. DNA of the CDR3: TGTGCCACCAGCCCCCTGGCGACTAGCGGGGGTCCTGAGCAGTTCTTC.

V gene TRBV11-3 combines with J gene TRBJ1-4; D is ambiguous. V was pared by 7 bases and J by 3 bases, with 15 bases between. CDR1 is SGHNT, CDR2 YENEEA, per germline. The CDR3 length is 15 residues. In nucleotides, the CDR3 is TGTGCCAGCATCCTTAACGATACAGCTAATGAAAAACTGTTTTTT. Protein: CASILNDTANEKLFF.

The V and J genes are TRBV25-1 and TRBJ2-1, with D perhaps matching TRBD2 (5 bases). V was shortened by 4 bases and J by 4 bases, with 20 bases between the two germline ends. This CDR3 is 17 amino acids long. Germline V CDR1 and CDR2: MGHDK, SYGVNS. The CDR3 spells CASSARGSETIYNEQFF. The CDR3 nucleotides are TGTGCCAGCAGTGCACGGGGTTCAGAGACAATTTACAATGAGCAGTTCTTC.

The CDR3, as DNA: TGTGCCAGCAGTGAATACAGGGACACTGAAGCTTTCTTT. It encodes CASSEYRDTEAFF. The chain carries TRBV6-1 and TRBJ1-1; D may be TRBD1 (6 bases). Trimming left V 2 bases short and J 3 bases short, with 7 bases between. In germline, CDR1 is MNHNS, CDR2 SASEGT. The CDR3 covers 13 residues.

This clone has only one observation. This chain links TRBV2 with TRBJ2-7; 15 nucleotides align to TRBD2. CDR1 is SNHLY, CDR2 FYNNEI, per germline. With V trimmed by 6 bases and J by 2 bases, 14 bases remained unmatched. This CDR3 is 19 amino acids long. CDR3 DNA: TGTGCCAGCAGGGGAAACCCGGGACTAGCGGGGGGCCGGACCTACGAGCAGTACTTC. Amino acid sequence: CASRGNPGLAGGRTYEQYF. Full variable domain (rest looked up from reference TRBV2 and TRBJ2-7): EPEVTQTPSHQVTQMGQEVILRCVPISNHLYFYWYRQILGQKVEFLVSFYNNEISEKSEIFDDQFSVERPDGSNFTLKIRSTKLEDSAMYFCASRGNPGLAGGRTYEQYFGPGTRLTVT.

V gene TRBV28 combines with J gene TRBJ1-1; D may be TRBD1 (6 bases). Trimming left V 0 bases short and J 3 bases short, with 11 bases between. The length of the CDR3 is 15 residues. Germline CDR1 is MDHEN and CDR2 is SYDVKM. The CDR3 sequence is CASSLWMGGHTEAFF. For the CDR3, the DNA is TGTGCCAGCAGTTTATGGATGGGGGGGCACACTGAAGCTTTCTTT.

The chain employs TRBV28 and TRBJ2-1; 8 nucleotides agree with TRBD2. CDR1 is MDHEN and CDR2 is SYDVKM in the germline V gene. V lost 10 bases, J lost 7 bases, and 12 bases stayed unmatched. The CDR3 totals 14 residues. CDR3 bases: TGTGCCACCCTTAGGCGGGGGGACCGGAATGAGCAGTTCTTC. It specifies CATLRRGDRNEQFF. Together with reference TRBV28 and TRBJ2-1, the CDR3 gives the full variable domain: DVKVTQSSRYLVKRTGEKVFLECVQDMDHENMFWYRQDPGLGLRLIYFSYDVKMKEKGDIPEGYSVSREKKERFSLILESASTNQTSMYLCATLRRGDRNEQFFGPGTRLTVL.

The CDR3: CASSLSKNYGYTF. The CDR3 DNA reads as TGTGCCAGCAGTTTGAGCAAAAACTATGGCTACACCTTC. This chain joins TRBV28 and TRBJ1-2; D unresolved. The CDR3 is 13 residues long. Germline values: CDR1 MDHEN, CDR2 SYDVKM. The V and J ends lost 3 bases and 2 bases respectively, with 7 bases between them.

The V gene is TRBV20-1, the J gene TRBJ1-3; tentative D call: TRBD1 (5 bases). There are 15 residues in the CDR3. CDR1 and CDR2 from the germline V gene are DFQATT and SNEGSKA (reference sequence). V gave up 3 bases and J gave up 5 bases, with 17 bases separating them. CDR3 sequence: CSASLRAEGRNTIYF. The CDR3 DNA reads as TGCAGTGCTAGTTTACGGGCAGAGGGGCGAAACACCATATATTTT.

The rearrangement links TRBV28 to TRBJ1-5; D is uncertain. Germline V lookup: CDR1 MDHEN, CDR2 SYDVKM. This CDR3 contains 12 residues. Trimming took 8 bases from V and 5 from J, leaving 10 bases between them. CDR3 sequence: CASGSVYQPQHF. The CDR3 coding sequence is TGTGCCAGCGGCAGCGTTTATCAGCCCCAGCATTTT.

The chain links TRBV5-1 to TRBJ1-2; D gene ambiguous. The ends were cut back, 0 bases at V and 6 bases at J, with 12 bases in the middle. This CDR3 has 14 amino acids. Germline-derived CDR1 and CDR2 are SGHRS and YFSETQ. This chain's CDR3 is CASSLGGGGNGYTF. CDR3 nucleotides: TGCGCCAGCAGCTTGGGAGGAGGAGGCAATGGCTACACCTTC.

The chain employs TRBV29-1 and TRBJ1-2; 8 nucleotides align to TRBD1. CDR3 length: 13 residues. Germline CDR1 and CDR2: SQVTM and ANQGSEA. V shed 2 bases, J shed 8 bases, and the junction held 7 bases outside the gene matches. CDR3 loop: CSVEKGQVVGYTF. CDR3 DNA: TGCAGCGTTGAAAAGGGACAGGTGGTAGGCTACACCTTC.

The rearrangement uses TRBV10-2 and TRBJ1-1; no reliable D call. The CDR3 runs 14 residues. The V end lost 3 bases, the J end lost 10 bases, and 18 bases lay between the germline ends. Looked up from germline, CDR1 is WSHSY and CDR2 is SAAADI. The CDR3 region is CASSDWRTSVVAFF. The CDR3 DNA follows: TGCGCCAGCAGTGATTGGCGCACTTCGGTGGTAGCTTTCTTT.

CDR3: CASSETTGSAGNTIYF. CDR3 nucleotide sequence: TGTGCCAGCAGTGAAACGACAGGGTCCGCTGGAAACACCATATATTTT. The V and J genes are TRBV6-1 and TRBJ1-3; 7 nucleotides agree with TRBD1. With V trimmed by 2 bases and J by 2 bases, 6 bases remained unmatched. This CDR3 is built from 16 residues. Germline V CDR1 and CDR2: MNHNS, SASEGT.

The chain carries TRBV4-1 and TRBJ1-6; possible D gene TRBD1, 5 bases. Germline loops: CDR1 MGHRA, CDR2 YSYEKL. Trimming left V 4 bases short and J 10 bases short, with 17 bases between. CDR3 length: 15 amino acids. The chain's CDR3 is CASSPQGEAGSPLHF. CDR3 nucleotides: TGCGCCAGCAGCCCCCAAGGGGAAGCAGGGTCACCCCTCCACTTT.

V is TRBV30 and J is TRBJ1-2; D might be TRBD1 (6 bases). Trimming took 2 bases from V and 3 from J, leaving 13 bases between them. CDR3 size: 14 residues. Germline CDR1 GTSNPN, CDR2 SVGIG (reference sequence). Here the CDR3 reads CAWSNPGVHYGYTF. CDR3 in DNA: TGTGCCTGGAGTAACCCAGGGGTTCACTATGGCTACACCTTC.

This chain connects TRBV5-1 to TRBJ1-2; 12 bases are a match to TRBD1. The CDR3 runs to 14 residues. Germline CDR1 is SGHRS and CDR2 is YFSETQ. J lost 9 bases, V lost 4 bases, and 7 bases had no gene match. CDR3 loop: CASSGGTGGVRYTF. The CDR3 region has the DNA TGCGCCAGCAGCGGCGGGACAGGGGGCGTGCGCTACACCTTC.

DNA of the CDR3: TGCAGCGTTGATCTAAACACAGATACGCAGTATTTT. Protein: CSVDLNTDTQYF. The rearrangement links TRBV29-1 to TRBJ2-3, with D unresolved. With 3 bases removed from V and 2 bases from J, the gap between germline ends came to 6 bases. This CDR3 has 12 amino acids. Germline values: CDR1 SQVTM, CDR2 ANQGSEA.

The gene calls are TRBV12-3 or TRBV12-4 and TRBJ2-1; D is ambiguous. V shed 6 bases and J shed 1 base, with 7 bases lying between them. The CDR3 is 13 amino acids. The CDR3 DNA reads TGTGCCAGCAGCCCAACATCCTACAATGAGCAGTTCTTC. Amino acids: CASSPTSYNEQFF.

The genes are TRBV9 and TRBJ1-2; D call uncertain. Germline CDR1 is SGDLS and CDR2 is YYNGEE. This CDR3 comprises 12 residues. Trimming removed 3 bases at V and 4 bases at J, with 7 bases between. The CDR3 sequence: CASSGNVYGYTF. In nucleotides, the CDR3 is TGTGCCAGCAGCGGTAACGTCTATGGCTACACCTTC.